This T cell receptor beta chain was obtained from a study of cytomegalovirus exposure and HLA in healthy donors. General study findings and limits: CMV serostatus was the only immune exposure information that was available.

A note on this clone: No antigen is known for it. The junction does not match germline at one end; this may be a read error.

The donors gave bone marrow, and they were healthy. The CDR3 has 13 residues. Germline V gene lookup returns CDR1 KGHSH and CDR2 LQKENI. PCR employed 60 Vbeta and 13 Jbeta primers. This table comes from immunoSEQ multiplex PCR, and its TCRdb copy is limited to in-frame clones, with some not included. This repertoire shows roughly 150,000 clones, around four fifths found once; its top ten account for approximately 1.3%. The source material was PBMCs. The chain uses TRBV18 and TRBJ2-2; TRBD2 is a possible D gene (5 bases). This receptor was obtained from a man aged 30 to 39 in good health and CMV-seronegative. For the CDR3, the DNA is TGTGCCAGCTCACCATCGGATACCGGGGAACTGTTTTTT. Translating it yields CASSPSDTGELFF.